This section outlines one T cell receptor (beta chain) sequence together with its context. As yet, its antigen is unknown. The sample is drawn from a study of shared clonotypes between healthy human individuals. Findings of the study overall: As a rule, naive subsets had a larger estimated richness than memory subsets.

The authors' processing: Junction-only sequences without quality scores were provided by ImmunoSEQ, so filtering was different. Produced via immunoSEQ multiplex PCR; TCRdb's table is partial and in-frame only. The V and J calls and clone size are taken from that table; D and trimming were inferred from the DNA. The repertoire includes roughly 1,000,000 clones, around 82% of them detected once, and roughly 0.56% sits in the top ten. Input material: memory CD4+ T cells from PBMCs. Subset indicated: CD45RA-negative fraction. The origin of this receptor is a man younger than 30 in good health. Some clones in this sample may be carry-over from other donors' samples.

As DNA, the CDR3 is TGTGCCAGCAGCTCCCAGCTGGAGAGCACAGATACGCAGTATTTT. This sequence encodes CASSSQLESTDTQYF. The genes are TRBV5-4 and TRBJ2-3; D unresolved. Between the trimmed V and J ends, which lost 3 bases and 0 bases, there was a span of 11 bases. Germline CDR1 is SGHNT and CDR2 is YYREEE (reference sequence). This CDR3 is 15 amino acids long.